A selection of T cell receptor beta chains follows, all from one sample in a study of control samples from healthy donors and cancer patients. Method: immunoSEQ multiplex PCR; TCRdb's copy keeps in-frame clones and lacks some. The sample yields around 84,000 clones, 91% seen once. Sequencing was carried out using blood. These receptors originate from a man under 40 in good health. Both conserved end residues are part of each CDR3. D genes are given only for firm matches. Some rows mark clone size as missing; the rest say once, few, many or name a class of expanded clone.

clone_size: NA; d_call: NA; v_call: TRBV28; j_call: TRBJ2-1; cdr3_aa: CASTIGGGAEQFF; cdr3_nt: TGTGCCAGCACCATAGGAGGAGGGGCAGAGCAGTTCTTC
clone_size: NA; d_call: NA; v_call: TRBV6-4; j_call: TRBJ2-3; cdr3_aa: CASSNDRGPQYF; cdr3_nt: TGTGCCAGCAGTAACGACCGGGGGCCGCAGTATTTT
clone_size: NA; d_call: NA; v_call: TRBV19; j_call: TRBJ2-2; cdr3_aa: CASRPGFWIGELFF; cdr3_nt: TGTGCCAGTAGACCCGGGTTTTGGATCGGGGAGCTGTTTTTT
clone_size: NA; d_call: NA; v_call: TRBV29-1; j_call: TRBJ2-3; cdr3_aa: CSVGRANTDTQYF; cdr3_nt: TGCAGCGTTGGACGGGCCAACACAGATACGCAGTATTTT
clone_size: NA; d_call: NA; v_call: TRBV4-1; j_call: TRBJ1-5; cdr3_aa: CASSQEIMAANQPQHF; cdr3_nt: TGCGCCAGCAGCCAAGAAATAATGGCCGCGAATCAGCCCCAGCATTTT
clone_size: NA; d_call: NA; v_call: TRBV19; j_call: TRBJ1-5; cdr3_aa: CASRGPSSNQPQHF; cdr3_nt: TGTGCCAGTAGGGGACCGTCCAGCAATCAGCCCCAGCATTTT
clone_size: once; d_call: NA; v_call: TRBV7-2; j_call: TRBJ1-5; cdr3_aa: CASSLASGWANQPQHF; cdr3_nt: TGTGCCAGCAGCTTAGCATCGGGGTGGGCTAATCAGCCCCAGCATTTT
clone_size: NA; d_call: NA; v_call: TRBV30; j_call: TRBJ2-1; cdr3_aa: CAGGEGGWNEQFF; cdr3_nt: TGTGCCGGAGGTGAGGGGGGGTGGAATGAGCAGTTCTTC
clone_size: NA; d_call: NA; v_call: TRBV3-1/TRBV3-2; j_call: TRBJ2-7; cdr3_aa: CASSQVHQGGSYEQYF; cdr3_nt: TGTGCCAGCAGCCAAGTTCATCAGGGGGGCTCCTACGAGCAGTACTTC
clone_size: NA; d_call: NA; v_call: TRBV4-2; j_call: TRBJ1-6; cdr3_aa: CASSQDRGSPLHF; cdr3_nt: TGTGCCAGCAGCCAGGACCGGGGATCACCCCTCCACTTT
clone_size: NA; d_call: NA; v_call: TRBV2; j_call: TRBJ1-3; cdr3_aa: CASSLTAGNTIYF; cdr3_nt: TGTGCCAGCAGTCTCACCGCTGGAAACACCATATATTTT
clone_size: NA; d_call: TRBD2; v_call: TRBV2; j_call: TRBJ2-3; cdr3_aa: CASSVGLAGGFTDTQYF; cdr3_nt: TGTGCCAGCAGTGTTGGACTAGCGGGGGGGTTCACAGATACGCAGTATTTT
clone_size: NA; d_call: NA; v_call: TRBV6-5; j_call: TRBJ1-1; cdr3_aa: CASKGNTEAFF; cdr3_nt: TGTGCCAGCAAGGGGAACACTGAAGCTTTCTTT
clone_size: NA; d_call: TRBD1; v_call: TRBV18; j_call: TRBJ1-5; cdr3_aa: CASSPEGQGNQPQHF; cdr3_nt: TGTGCCAGCTCACCAGAAGGACAGGGGAATCAGCCCCAGCATTTT
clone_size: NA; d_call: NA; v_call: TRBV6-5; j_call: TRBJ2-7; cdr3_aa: CASRASTYEQYF; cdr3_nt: TGTGCCAGCAGGGCTAGCACCTACGAGCAGTACTTC
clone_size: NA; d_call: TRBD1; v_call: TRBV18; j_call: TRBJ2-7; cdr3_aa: CASGQDFYEQYF; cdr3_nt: TGTGCCAGCGGACAGGACTTCTACGAGCAGTACTTC
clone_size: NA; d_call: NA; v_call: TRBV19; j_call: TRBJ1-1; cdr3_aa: CASSMSDPGTAAEAFF; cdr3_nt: TGTGCCAGTAGTATGTCCGATCCAGGGACGGCCGCTGAAGCTTTCTTT
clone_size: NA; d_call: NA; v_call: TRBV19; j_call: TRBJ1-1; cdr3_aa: CASSRRMNTEAFF; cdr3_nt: TGTGCCAGTAGCAGGAGAATGAACACTGAAGCTTTCTTT
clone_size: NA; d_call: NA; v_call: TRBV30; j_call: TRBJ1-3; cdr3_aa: CAWSSITGAGNTIYF; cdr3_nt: TGTGCCTGGAGTTCTATCACAGGCGCGGGAAACACCATATATTTT
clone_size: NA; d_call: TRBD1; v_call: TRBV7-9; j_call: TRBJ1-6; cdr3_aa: CASSLAQGQTNSPLHF; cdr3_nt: TGTGCCAGCAGCTTAGCGCAGGGACAGACAAATTCACCCCTCCACTTT
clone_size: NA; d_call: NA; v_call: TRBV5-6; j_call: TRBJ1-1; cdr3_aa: CASSLLGANTEAFF; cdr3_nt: TGTGCCAGCAGCTTGTTGGGGGCAAACACTGAAGCTTTCTTT
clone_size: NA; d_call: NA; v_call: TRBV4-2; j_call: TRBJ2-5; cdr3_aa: CASSQVSGAPLQETQYF; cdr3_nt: TGTGCCAGCAGCCAAGTCTCAGGGGCCCCTCTTCAAGAGACCCAGTACTTC
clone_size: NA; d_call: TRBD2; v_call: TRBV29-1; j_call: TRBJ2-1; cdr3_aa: CSVAPGRTEQFF; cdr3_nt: TGCAGCGTTGCCCCCGGGAGGACTGAGCAGTTCTTC
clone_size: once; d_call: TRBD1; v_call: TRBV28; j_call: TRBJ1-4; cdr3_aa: CASSGGGTGRSEKLFF; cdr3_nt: TGTGCCAGCAGTGGAGGGGGGACAGGACGTAGTGAAAAACTGTTTTTT
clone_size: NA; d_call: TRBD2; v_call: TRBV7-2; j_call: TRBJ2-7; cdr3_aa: CASSLEPSGVGEQYF; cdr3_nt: TGTGCCAGCAGCTTAGAGCCCAGCGGGGTGGGGGAGCAGTACTTC
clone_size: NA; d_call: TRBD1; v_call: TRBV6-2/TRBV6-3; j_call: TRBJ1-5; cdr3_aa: CASSYPPGQGRPQHF; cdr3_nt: TGTGCCAGCAGTTACCCCCCGGGACAGGGGAGGCCCCAGCATTTT
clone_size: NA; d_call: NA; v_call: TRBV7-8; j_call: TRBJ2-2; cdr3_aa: CASSLVLFRDDTGELFF; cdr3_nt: TGTGCCAGCAGCTTAGTTCTTTTCAGGGATGACACCGGGGAGCTGTTTTTT
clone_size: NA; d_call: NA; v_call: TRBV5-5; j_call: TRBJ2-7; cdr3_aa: CASSLASGVGYGQYF; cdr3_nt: TGTGCCAGCAGCTTGGCCTCTGGGGTCGGCTACGGGCAGTACTTC
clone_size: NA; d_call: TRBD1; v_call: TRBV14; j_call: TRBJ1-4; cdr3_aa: CASSQGNRGLNEKLFF; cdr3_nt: TGTGCCAGCAGCCAGGGTAACAGGGGCCTTAATGAAAAACTGTTTTTT
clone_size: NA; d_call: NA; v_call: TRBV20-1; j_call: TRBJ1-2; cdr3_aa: CSAYLNYGYTF; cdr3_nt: TGCAGTGCTTATCTTAACTATGGCTACACCTTC
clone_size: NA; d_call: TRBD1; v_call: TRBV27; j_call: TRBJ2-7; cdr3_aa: CASSGADGRQGFYEQYF; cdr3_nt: TGTGCCAGCAGTGGAGCGGACGGTAGACAGGGTTTCTACGAGCAGTACTTC
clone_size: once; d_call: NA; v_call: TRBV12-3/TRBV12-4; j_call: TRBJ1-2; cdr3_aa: CASSSQGAYGYTF; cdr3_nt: TGTGCCAGCAGTTCACAGGGTGCATACGGCTACACCTTC
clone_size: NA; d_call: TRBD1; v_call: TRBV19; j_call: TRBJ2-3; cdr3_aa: CASSTEDRGRADTQYF; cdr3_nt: TGTGCCAGTAGTACCGAGGACAGGGGGCGCGCAGATACGCAGTATTTT
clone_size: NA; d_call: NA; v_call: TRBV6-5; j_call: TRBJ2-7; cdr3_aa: CASRTGDYEQYF; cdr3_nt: TGTGCCAGCAGGACAGGAGACTACGAGCAGTACTTC
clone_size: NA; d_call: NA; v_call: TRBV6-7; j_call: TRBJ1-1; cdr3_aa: CASSPGAETEAFF; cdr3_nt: TGTGCCAGCAGCCCGGGGGCGGAAACTGAAGCTTTCTTT
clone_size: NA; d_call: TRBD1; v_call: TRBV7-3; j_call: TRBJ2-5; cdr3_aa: CASSPQGARETQYF; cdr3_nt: TGTGCCAGCAGCCCACAGGGGGCAAGGGAGACCCAGTACTTC
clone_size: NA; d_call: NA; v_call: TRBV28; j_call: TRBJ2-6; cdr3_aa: CASSSDRPVSGTGANVLTF; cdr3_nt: TGTGCCAGCAGTTCAGACAGGCCAGTGAGTGGGACTGGGGCCAACGTCCTGACTTTC
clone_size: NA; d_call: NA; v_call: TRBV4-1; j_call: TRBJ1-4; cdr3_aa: CASSQGTATNEKLFF; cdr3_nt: TGCGCCAGCAGCCAAGGGACAGCAACTAATGAAAAACTGTTTTTT
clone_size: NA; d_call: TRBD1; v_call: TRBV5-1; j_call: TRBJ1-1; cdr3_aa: CASSSGQGYTEAFF; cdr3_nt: TGCGCCAGCAGCTCCGGACAGGGTTACACTGAAGCTTTCTTT